These T cell receptor beta chains were read from a single sample in a study of T cell changes during pregnancy in multiple sclerosis. Repertoires were generated with immunoSEQ multiplex PCR, while TCRdb's copy carries only in-frame clones and drops some. Counted here are approximately 48,000 clones, about nine tenths occurring once; the ten biggest clones make up roughly 3%. The sample here was CD8+ T cells from peripheral blood mononuclear cells, taken before pregnancy. These receptors were collected from a female donor with multiple sclerosis, enrolled in a pregnancy study. CDR3s leave out the opening cysteine and the closing phenylalanine or tryptophan.

v_gene: TRBV6-5
j_gene: TRBJ2-7
CDR3aa: ASSSSGEQY

v_gene: TRBV27
j_gene: TRBJ2-1
CDR3aa: ASSPRQSSYNEQF

v_gene: TRBV4-3
j_gene: TRBJ1-2
CDR3aa: ASSQNAPEVHGYT

v_gene: TRBV4-3
j_gene: TRBJ1-2
CDR3aa: ASSQIAGQGGYGYT

v_gene: TRBV16
j_gene: TRBJ1-2
CDR3aa: ASSLGQGYT

v_gene: TRBV4-3
j_gene: TRBJ2-5
CDR3aa: ASSQGRTGTQETQY

v_gene: TRBV4-1
j_gene: TRBJ2-7
CDR3aa: ASSPETGWYEQY

v_gene: TRBV21-1
j_gene: TRBJ1-1
CDR3aa: ASSSGGGAVNTEAF

v_gene: TRBV4-3
j_gene: TRBJ2-1
CDR3aa: ASSRRGTSNEQF

v_gene: TRBV6-1
j_gene: TRBJ1-5
CDR3aa: ASSPDRAGDQPQH

v_gene: TRBV7-9
j_gene: TRBJ2-3
CDR3aa: ASSSAGGEADTQY

v_gene: TRBV9
j_gene: TRBJ1-4
CDR3aa: ASMGEGNEKLF

v_gene: TRBV4-3
j_gene: TRBJ1-5
CDR3aa: ASSQGVAASQPQH

v_gene: TRBV7-6
j_gene: TRBJ2-5
CDR3aa: ASSSLPGQQETQY

v_gene: TRBV9
j_gene: TRBJ1-2
CDR3aa: ASSVNGIYGYT

v_gene: TRBV15
j_gene: TRBJ2-7
CDR3aa: ATSSSGTEQY

v_gene: TRBV7-9
j_gene: TRBJ2-7
CDR3aa: ASIPGTGGPQGDEQY

v_gene: TRBV5-6
j_gene: TRBJ2-1
CDR3aa: ASSLRGRNSPSINEQF

v_gene: TRBV7-9
j_gene: TRBJ1-5
CDR3aa: ASSLVGERHVGQPQH

v_gene: TRBV6-5
j_gene: TRBJ1-2
CDR3aa: ASSRLQKTYGYT

v_gene: TRBV12-5
j_gene: TRBJ1-2
CDR3aa: ASGSGQRSFNYGYT

v_gene: TRBV5-6
j_gene: TRBJ2-7
CDR3aa: ASSLRGGNEQY

v_gene: TRBV5-6
j_gene: TRBJ2-3
CDR3aa: ASSSLAGGPDTQY

v_gene: TRBV6-5
j_gene: TRBJ2-5
CDR3aa: ASSYAGTQY

v_gene: TRBV10-3
j_gene: TRBJ2-7
CDR3aa: AISAAGDSYEQY

v_gene: TRBV7-2
j_gene: TRBJ2-2
CDR3aa: ASSLEASVTGELF

v_gene: TRBV5-8
j_gene: TRBJ1-4
CDR3aa: ASSLASGGFGNEKLF

v_gene: TRBV27
j_gene: TRBJ2-3
CDR3aa: ASSEGSTSTDTQY

v_gene: TRBV4-3
j_gene: TRBJ1-4
CDR3aa: ASRPTGGEEKLF

v_gene: TRBV7-9
j_gene: TRBJ2-4
CDR3aa: ASSRPGLAGGGNIQY

v_gene: TRBV11-3
j_gene: TRBJ2-7
CDR3aa: ASGTQGGGEQY

v_gene: TRBV27
j_gene: TRBJ2-7
CDR3aa: ASSRQGISYEQY

v_gene: TRBV2
j_gene: TRBJ1-5
CDR3aa: ASRAGQGAYQPQH

v_gene: TRBV27
j_gene: TRBJ2-3
CDR3aa: ACGSITDTQY

v_gene: TRBV4-3
j_gene: NA
CDR3aa: ASSHRDRVDEQY

v_gene: TRBV5-8
j_gene: TRBJ1-4
CDR3aa: ASSLETGVATNEKLF

v_gene: TRBV6-6
j_gene: TRBJ1-1
CDR3aa: ASSYLRTENTEAF

v_gene: TRBV11-2
j_gene: TRBJ2-3
CDR3aa: ASSPLTYASTDTQY

v_gene: TRBV4-3
j_gene: TRBJ1-2
CDR3aa: ASSPGTGANYGYT

v_gene: TRBV11-2
j_gene: TRBJ1-4
CDR3aa: ASSLVIRGTNEKLF

v_gene: TRBV9
j_gene: TRBJ1-4
CDR3aa: ASSVAGGTNEKLF

v_gene: TRBV4-1
j_gene: TRBJ1-1
CDR3aa: ASSHQQMNTEAF

v_gene: TRBV9
j_gene: TRBJ1-3
CDR3aa: ASSAGTGDGNTIY

v_gene: TRBV5-6
j_gene: TRBJ2-1
CDR3aa: ASSFGDRAYNEQF